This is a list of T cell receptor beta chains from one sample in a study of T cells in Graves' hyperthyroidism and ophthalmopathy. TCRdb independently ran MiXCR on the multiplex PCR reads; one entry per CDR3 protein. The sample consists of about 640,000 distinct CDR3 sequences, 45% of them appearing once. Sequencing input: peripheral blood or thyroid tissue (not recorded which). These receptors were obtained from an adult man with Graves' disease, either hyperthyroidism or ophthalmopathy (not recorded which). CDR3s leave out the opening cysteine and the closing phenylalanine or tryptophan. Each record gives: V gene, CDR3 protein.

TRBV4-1,ASSRAGGLDTEAF
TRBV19,ASRQDSSGANVLT
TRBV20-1,SAAPPDDEAF
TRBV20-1,TARDLGPRGTQY
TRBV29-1,SVETGQGRDYEQY
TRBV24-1,ATSGTGDINEKLF
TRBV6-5,AISYVPGELF
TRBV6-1,ASSLHAGPQH
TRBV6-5,ASSSRRSGRETQY
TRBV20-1,SARSLRGSYEQY
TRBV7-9,ASSSVNEKLF
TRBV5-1,ASSPTRAGNQPQH
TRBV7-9,ASSTGGSGANVLT
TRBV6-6,ASSHVGGVNTEAF
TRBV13,ASSLLMDRGRETQY
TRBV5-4,ASSLETGANTGELF
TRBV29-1,SVLGTRTSYEQY
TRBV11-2,ASSLSGGIEAF
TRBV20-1,SAGQGGQIGEKLF
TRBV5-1,ASSEKTDMNTIY
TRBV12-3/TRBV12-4,ASSMTEYSNQPQH
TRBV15,ATSRQAF
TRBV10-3,AISESESGPSPTGELF
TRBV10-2,ASSGGGITEAF
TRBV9,ASSVVGADGNTIY
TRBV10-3,AISDPGHRGTF
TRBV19,ASSLVWAEQPQH
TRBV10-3,AISDRDVLT
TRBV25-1,ASNYRGSQPQH
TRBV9,ASSAWGGSYEQY
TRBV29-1,SVEPSGPETQY
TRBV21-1,ASSKNRVTYEQY